A selection of T cell receptor beta chains follows, all from one sample in a study of control samples from healthy donors and cancer patients. Using immunoSEQ multiplex PCR, the repertoire was profiled, and TCRdb retains in-frame clones only, with some absent. Reported are some 190,000 clones; the ten largest clones contain approximately 2.2%. Sequencing was performed on blood. These receptors all stem from a woman in her 30s in good health. CDR3s include the opening cysteine and the closing phenylalanine or tryptophan. Each record gives: V gene, J gene, D gene, CDR3 DNA, CDR3 protein. A D gene is named only where the DNA matches it firmly.

V gene: TRBV9
J gene: TRBJ1-1
D gene: .
CDR3 DNA: TGTGCCAGCAGCGTAGTGGCGAACACTGAAGCTTTCTTT
CDR3 protein: CASSVVANTEAFF

V gene: TRBV28
J gene: TRBJ1-3
D gene: .
CDR3 DNA: TGTGCCAGCAGTTTATCGGGCTCTGGAAACACCATATATTTT
CDR3 protein: CASSLSGSGNTIYF

V gene: TRBV7-7
J gene: TRBJ1-5
D gene: .
CDR3 DNA: TGTGCTAGCAGCTGTGGACGGAGCAATCAGCCCCAGCATTTT
CDR3 protein: CASSCGRSNQPQHF

V gene: TRBV6-2/TRBV6-3
J gene: TRBJ2-5
D gene: TRBD1
CDR3 DNA: TGTGCCAGCAGTTACCCTACCTCGGGACAGGGCAACGGCGAGACCCAGTACTTC
CDR3 protein: CASSYPTSGQGNGETQYF

V gene: TRBV27
J gene: TRBJ1-2
D gene: .
CDR3 DNA: TGTGCCAGCAGTTTCCGGCGGGGGTGGGATGGCTACACCTTC
CDR3 protein: CASSFRRGWDGYTF

V gene: TRBV28
J gene: TRBJ1-2
D gene: .
CDR3 DNA: TGTGCCAGCAGATTCAGGGAGGGAGGCTATGGCTACACCTTC
CDR3 protein: CASRFREGGYGYTF

V gene: TRBV14
J gene: TRBJ2-1
D gene: .
CDR3 DNA: TGTGCCAGCAGCACACGGACAGCAAGCTCCTACAATGAGCAGTTCTTC
CDR3 protein: CASSTRTASSYNEQFF

V gene: TRBV5-8
J gene: TRBJ2-7
D gene: TRBD1
CDR3 DNA: TGTGCCAGCAGCTCGACCGGGACAGGGATCGAGCAGTACTTC
CDR3 protein: CASSSTGTGIEQYF

V gene: TRBV28
J gene: TRBJ2-7
D gene: TRBD1
CDR3 DNA: TGTGCCAGCAGTTCTACAGGGGACATCATGTACGAGCAGTACTTC
CDR3 protein: CASSSTGDIMYEQYF

V gene: TRBV20-1
J gene: TRBJ1-4
D gene: .
CDR3 DNA: TGCAGTGCTGAGGGCGATGAAAAACTGTTTTTT
CDR3 protein: CSAEGDEKLFF

V gene: TRBV29-1
J gene: TRBJ2-2
D gene: .
CDR3 DNA: TGCAGCGGCAAGGGGAACACCGGGGAGCTGTTTTTT
CDR3 protein: CSGKGNTGELFF

V gene: TRBV28
J gene: TRBJ1-2
D gene: .
CDR3 DNA: TGTGCCAGCAGACCCGACAGAAACTATGGCTACACCTTC
CDR3 protein: CASRPDRNYGYTF

V gene: TRBV11-2
J gene: TRBJ1-6
D gene: TRBD1
CDR3 DNA: TGTGCCAGCAGCTTAGTTTTGGGGGGGACAGGTGGTTCACCCCTCCACTTT
CDR3 protein: CASSLVLGGTGGSPLHF

V gene: TRBV7-9
J gene: TRBJ2-5
D gene: TRBD2
CDR3 DNA: TGTGCCAGCAGCTTCAAGCCGGGACTAGCGGGGGAGACCCAGTACTTC
CDR3 protein: CASSFKPGLAGETQYF

V gene: TRBV29-1
J gene: TRBJ2-3
D gene: .
CDR3 DNA: TGCAGCGTTGATGTCGACTTTTGGGGCACAGATACGCAGTATTTT
CDR3 protein: CSVDVDFWGTDTQYF

V gene: TRBV19
J gene: TRBJ2-1
D gene: .
CDR3 DNA: TGTGCCAGTAGTAATTCGGCGGTCTCCTACAATGAGCAGTTCTTC
CDR3 protein: CASSNSAVSYNEQFF

V gene: TRBV6-5
J gene: TRBJ2-1
D gene: .
CDR3 DNA: TGTGCCAGCAGTCCAACAGGGTTATCTGGGAATGAGCAGTTCTTC
CDR3 protein: CASSPTGLSGNEQFF

V gene: TRBV4-3
J gene: TRBJ2-7
D gene: .
CDR3 DNA: TGCGCCAGCAGCCAAGTTCTAGGGGGGGGCTCCTACGAGCAGTACTTC
CDR3 protein: CASSQVLGGGSYEQYF

V gene: TRBV7-2
J gene: TRBJ1-2
D gene: .
CDR3 DNA: TGTGCCAGCAGCCCGGTCGGGGCAGCCTACTATGGCTACACCTTC
CDR3 protein: CASSPVGAAYYGYTF

V gene: TRBV2
J gene: TRBJ2-3
D gene: TRBD2
CDR3 DNA: TGTGCCAGCTGGGGAACGGGACTAGCGGGGGGGAGTTGGACAGATACGCAGTATTTT
CDR3 protein: CASWGTGLAGGSWTDTQYF

V gene: TRBV30
J gene: TRBJ1-4
D gene: TRBD1
CDR3 DNA: TGTGCCTGGACGGGACAGAGTAGGGAAAAACTGTTTTTT
CDR3 protein: CAWTGQSREKLFF

V gene: TRBV6-5
J gene: TRBJ1-6
D gene: .
CDR3 DNA: TGTGCCAGCAGTTACTCCGATAATTCACCCCTCCACTTT
CDR3 protein: CASSYSDNSPLHF

V gene: TRBV5-1
J gene: TRBJ2-3
D gene: TRBD2
CDR3 DNA: TGCGCCAGCAGCCCCTTTAATGCGGGGGGAGGCACAGATACGCAGTATTTT
CDR3 protein: CASSPFNAGGGTDTQYF

V gene: TRBV6-5
J gene: TRBJ2-7
D gene: TRBD1
CDR3 DNA: TGTGCCAGCAGTCACGACAGGGGGCAGAACGAGCAGTACTTC
CDR3 protein: CASSHDRGQNEQYF

V gene: TRBV29-1
J gene: TRBJ1-3
D gene: .
CDR3 DNA: TGCAGCGTTGGGTCAGGGAGCTCTGGAAACACCATATATTTT
CDR3 protein: CSVGSGSSGNTIYF

V gene: TRBV5-1
J gene: TRBJ1-6
D gene: TRBD1
CDR3 DNA: TGCGCCAGCAGCCAGGGGGCAGGGTCGGGTAATTCACCCCTCCACTTT
CDR3 protein: CASSQGAGSGNSPLHF

V gene: TRBV6-5
J gene: TRBJ1-5
D gene: TRBD1
CDR3 DNA: TGTGCCAGCAGCAGGACAGGGGATCAGCCCCAGCATTTT
CDR3 protein: CASSRTGDQPQHF

V gene: TRBV27
J gene: TRBJ1-5
D gene: .
CDR3 DNA: TGTGCCAGCAGTTTATTCAGGCCCGGCAATCAGCCCCAGCATTTT
CDR3 protein: CASSLFRPGNQPQHF

V gene: TRBV5-4
J gene: TRBJ2-1
D gene: .
CDR3 DNA: TGTGCCAGCAGCTTACTAGACGCTGCGATCTTC
CDR3 protein: CASSLLDAAIF

V gene: TRBV2
J gene: TRBJ2-7
D gene: .
CDR3 DNA: TGTGCCGAAGGGGGAGGGACCGAGCAGTACTTC
CDR3 protein: CAEGGGTEQYF

V gene: TRBV10-3
J gene: TRBJ1-5
D gene: .
CDR3 DNA: TGTGCCATCAGTTCAGGCCCGGGGGCCCAGCATTTT
CDR3 protein: CAISSGPGAQHF

V gene: TRBV7-3
J gene: TRBJ1-1
D gene: .
CDR3 DNA: TGTGCCAGCAGCTTAATTGAGAACACTGAAGCTTTCTTT
CDR3 protein: CASSLIENTEAFF

V gene: TRBV28
J gene: TRBJ1-5
D gene: .
CDR3 DNA: TGTGCCAAAGCTAGGGTCAACAGCAATCAGCCCCAGCATTTT
CDR3 protein: CAKARVNSNQPQHF

V gene: TRBV10-1
J gene: TRBJ2-7
D gene: TRBD1
CDR3 DNA: TGCGCCAGCAGCAGGGGGTACGAGCAGTACTTC
CDR3 protein: CASSRGYEQYF

V gene: TRBV28
J gene: TRBJ1-5
D gene: TRBD1
CDR3 DNA: TGTGCCAGCAGTTTATTCGCAGGGGGACAGCCCCAGCATTTT
CDR3 protein: CASSLFAGGQPQHF

V gene: TRBV7-7
J gene: TRBJ2-5
D gene: TRBD1
CDR3 DNA: TGTGCTAGCAGCTTTGCGGACAGGAAGACCCAGTACTTC
CDR3 protein: CASSFADRKTQYF

V gene: TRBV1
J gene: TRBJ1-1
D gene: .
CDR3 DNA: TGCACCAGCAGCGGTATGCATCCGAACACTGAAGCTTTCTTT
CDR3 protein: CTSSGMHPNTEAFF

V gene: TRBV19
J gene: TRBJ1-1
D gene: .
CDR3 DNA: TGTGCCAGTAGTATCCAGGGCACTGAAGCTTTCTTT
CDR3 protein: CASSIQGTEAFF

V gene: TRBV6-6
J gene: TRBJ1-6
D gene: TRBD1
CDR3 DNA: TGTGCCAGCAGTTACGACGGACAGGGATTATCACCCCTCCACTTT
CDR3 protein: CASSYDGQGLSPLHF

V gene: TRBV6-6
J gene: TRBJ1-2
D gene: TRBD1
CDR3 DNA: TGTGCCAGCAGTCCGGGACAGGGGACCTATGGCTACACCTTC
CDR3 protein: CASSPGQGTYGYTF

V gene: TRBV20-1
J gene: TRBJ2-7
D gene: TRBD1
CDR3 DNA: TGCAGTGCTAGTGTAGACAGGGACCCCTACGAGCAGTACTTC
CDR3 protein: CSASVDRDPYEQYF

V gene: TRBV4-1
J gene: TRBJ1-2
D gene: .
CDR3 DNA: TGCGCCAGCAGCCAAGAAACGGGCAACTATGGCTACACCTTC
CDR3 protein: CASSQETGNYGYTF

V gene: TRBV19
J gene: TRBJ1-5
D gene: .
CDR3 DNA: TGTGCCAGTAGTGGCCGGGACACAGGCAATCAGCCCCAGCATTTT
CDR3 protein: CASSGRDTGNQPQHF

V gene: TRBV2
J gene: TRBJ2-7
D gene: .
CDR3 DNA: TGTGCCAGCAGTGACGTGGGAATAAGCTCCTACGAGCAGTACTTC
CDR3 protein: CASSDVGISSYEQYF

V gene: TRBV27
J gene: TRBJ1-2
D gene: .
CDR3 DNA: TGTGCCAGCAGTGAAGTAGGGGGGACAATAAACTATGGCTACACCTTC
CDR3 protein: CASSEVGGTINYGYTF

V gene: TRBV28
J gene: TRBJ1-1
D gene: .
CDR3 DNA: TGTGCCAGCATAGCAACGGGGTATGAAGCTTTCTTT
CDR3 protein: CASIATGYEAFF

V gene: TRBV7-2
J gene: TRBJ1-6
D gene: TRBD1
CDR3 DNA: TGTGCCAGCAGCCCGGGACAGCCATGGGCACCCCTCCACTTT
CDR3 protein: CASSPGQPWAPLHF

V gene: TRBV28
J gene: TRBJ1-6
D gene: .
CDR3 DNA: TGTGCCAGCAGTGCAGACAGGTTAACACCCCTCCACTTT
CDR3 protein: CASSADRLTPLHF

V gene: TRBV5-1
J gene: TRBJ1-1
D gene: TRBD1
CDR3 DNA: TGCGCCAGCAGCTTGTTTGGGACAGGGGTGGTAGGCACTGAAGCTTTCTTT
CDR3 protein: CASSLFGTGVVGTEAFF

V gene: TRBV4-2
J gene: TRBJ2-7
D gene: TRBD1
CDR3 DNA: TGTGCCAGCAGCCAGGCGACAGGGGACTCCTACGAGCAGTACTTC
CDR3 protein: CASSQATGDSYEQYF

V gene: TRBV27
J gene: TRBJ1-2
D gene: .
CDR3 DNA: TGTGCCAGCAGCGGAAGCCGACAGGCCTATGGCTACACCTTC
CDR3 protein: CASSGSRQAYGYTF

V gene: TRBV27
J gene: TRBJ1-3
D gene: TRBD1
CDR3 DNA: TGTGCCAGCAGTCGACAGGGGGGCGCTGGAAACACCATATATTTT
CDR3 protein: CASSRQGGAGNTIYF

V gene: TRBV7-9
J gene: TRBJ2-7
D gene: .
CDR3 DNA: TGTGCCAGCAGCCCCCCGGTGACCTACGAGCAGTACTTC
CDR3 protein: CASSPPVTYEQYF

V gene: TRBV18
J gene: TRBJ1-1
D gene: .
CDR3 DNA: TGTGCCAGCTCACCATCCAAGGACACTGAAGCTTTCTTT
CDR3 protein: CASSPSKDTEAFF